The 13 T cell receptor beta chains reported below all come from one sample, sequenced in a study of blood T cells in healthy people across ages. Primed by a sample-barcoded 5' primer and a J-beta primer mix, a second PCR proceeded for about 7 to 12 cycles. TCRdb reprocessed the 5' RACE reads with MiXCR, giving one entry per CDR3 protein. Of about 1.6 million distinct CDR3 sequences listed, roughly 32% are singletons. The sample was blood. These receptors were collected from a woman aged 25 to 39 in good health.

With respect to this clonotype: This clone may be a read error of a much larger clone one base away. V is TRBV7-3 and J is TRBJ2-7; D may be TRBD2 (5 bases). The CDR3 covers 14 residues. The V gene's germline CDR1 is SGHTA and CDR2 FQGTGA. CDR3 DNA sequence: TGTGCCAGCAGCTTCCTAGGGAGCTCCTACGAGCGGTACTTC. The encoded protein is CASSFLGSSYERYF.

This clonotype was detected a few times. The chain uses TRBV16 and TRBJ2-1, with D maybe TRBD1 (5 bases). Between the trimmed V and J ends, which lost 0 bases and 10 bases, there was a span of 10 bases. The CDR3 covers 13 residues. CDR1 and CDR2 (germline): KGHSY, FQNENV. The CDR3 region has the DNA TGTGCCAGCAGCCAATCCGGCCCAGGGGAGCAGTTCTTC. This encodes CASSQSGPGEQFF.

The chain uses TRBV10-3 and TRBJ2-2, with TRBD1 identical over 7 bases. Trimming took 0 bases from V and 4 from J; bases not matched to a gene: 5. The CDR3 consists of 16 residues. Germline V gene sequence: CDR1 ENHRY, CDR2 SYGVKD. The CDR3 DNA reads TGTGCCATCAGTGAGTCGCTATCAGGGGGCACCGGGGAGCTGTTTTTT. Its translation: CAISESLSGGTGELFF.

This clonotype was detected ten times or more. The chain combines TRBV7-2 with TRBJ2-6; D remains ambiguous. Germline CDR1 SGHTA, CDR2 FQGNSA. CDR3 length: 16 amino acids. V lost 1 base and J 0 bases, leaving 7 bases between the germline ends. CDR3 amino acids: CASSLGRISGANVLTF. The CDR3 DNA sequence: TGTGCCAGCAGCTTAGGCAGAATCTCTGGGGCCAACGTCCTGACTTTC.

The rearrangement uses TRBV15 and TRBJ1-5; D gene unclear. The germline V and J ends were trimmed by 3 bases and 0 bases, with 6 bases remaining between them. The germline V gene encodes CDR1 LNHNV and CDR2 YYDKDF (reference sequence). This CDR3 spans 14 amino acids. The CDR3 DNA reads as TGTGCCACCAGCAGGACACATAGCAATCAGCCCCAGCATTTT. Translation: CATSRTHSNQPQHF.

The CDR3 bases are TGCAGTGCTAGCGGGGGCGATGGCTACACCTTC. Translated, it gives CSASGGDGYTF. The J gene is TRBJ1-2, the V gene TRBV20-1, with D perhaps TRBD1 (6 bases). Trimming removed 3 bases from V and 6 bases from J, with 8 bases in between. Germline values: CDR1 DFQATT, CDR2 SNEGSKA (reference sequence). The CDR3 has 11 residues.

The CDR3 DNA follows: TGCGCCAGCAGCGGCCAGGGTGCGGGAAGCTTCAATGAGCAGTTCTTC. Protein sequence: CASSGQGAGSFNEQFF. V gene TRBV5-1 combines with J gene TRBJ2-1, with D possibly TRBD2 on 6 matching bases. Between the trimmed V and J ends, which lost 4 bases and 6 bases, there was a span of 20 bases. The CDR3 has 16 residues. Germline CDR1 and CDR2: SGHRS and YFSETQ.

The V and J genes are TRBV20-1 and TRBJ1-2; D possibly corresponds to TRBD1 (6 bases). V was cut by 5 bases and J by 4 bases, with 17 bases left in between. In germline, CDR1 is DFQATT, CDR2 SNEGSKA (reference sequence). The CDR3 contains 14 residues. CDR3 residues: CSAARDTQSYGYTF. The CDR3, as DNA: TGCAGTGCTGCGCGGGACACCCAGAGCTATGGCTACACCTTC.

The chain recombines TRBV19 with TRBJ2-5; 9 bases line up with TRBD2. CDR1 LNHDA and CDR2 SQIVND come from the germline V gene (reference sequence). The CDR3 runs 14 residues. V was clipped by 4 bases and J by 2 bases; unmatched bases: 2. Here the CDR3 reads CASSTLAGQETQYF. DNA for the CDR3: TGTGCCAGTAGTACCCTAGCGGGACAAGAGACCCAGTACTTC.

The table lists this clonotype with a few counts. V gene TRBV3-1 combines with J gene TRBJ1-5; D gene ambiguous. V was cut by 1 base and J by 5 bases, with 6 bases left in between. The CDR3 is 13 residues long. CDR1 and CDR2 from the germline V gene are LGHDT and YNNKEL (reference sequence). CDR3 in amino acids: CASSQGGYQPQHF. The DNA for the CDR3 is TGTGCCAGCAGCCAAGGGGGATATCAGCCCCAGCATTTT.

This clonotype has only a few counts. The chain joins TRBV7-9 to TRBJ2-7, with 10 bases identical to TRBD1. Germline V gene sequence: CDR1 SEHNR, CDR2 FQNEAQ (reference sequence). This CDR3 comprises 16 residues. Trimming took 5 bases from V and 0 from J; bases not matched to a gene: 7. CDR3 in amino acids: CASSPATGGYSYEQYF. CDR3 bases: TGTGCCAGCAGCCCCGCGACAGGGGGCTACTCCTACGAGCAGTACTTC.

J is TRBJ2-2 and V is TRBV21-1; the table's D call, TRBD2, has no DNA check behind it. TRBV21-1 is labeled a pseudogene. This CDR3 has 17 residues. CDR3 amino acids: CASGSSGLTKNTGELFF. As DNA, the CDR3 is TGTGCCAGCGGTTCTAGCGGGCTAACTAAGAACACCGGGGAGCTGTTTTTT.

This clonotype was recorded a few times. This chain joins TRBV7-3 and TRBJ1-5, with D perhaps matching TRBD1 (5 bases). With 2 bases removed from V and 12 bases from J, the gap between germline ends came to 14 bases. In germline, CDR1 is SGHTA, CDR2 FQGTGA. The CDR3 totals 13 residues. CDR3 in amino acids: CASSLGGARGQHF. The DNA for the CDR3 is TGTGCCAGCAGCTTAGGCGGGGCACGAGGCCAGCATTTT.